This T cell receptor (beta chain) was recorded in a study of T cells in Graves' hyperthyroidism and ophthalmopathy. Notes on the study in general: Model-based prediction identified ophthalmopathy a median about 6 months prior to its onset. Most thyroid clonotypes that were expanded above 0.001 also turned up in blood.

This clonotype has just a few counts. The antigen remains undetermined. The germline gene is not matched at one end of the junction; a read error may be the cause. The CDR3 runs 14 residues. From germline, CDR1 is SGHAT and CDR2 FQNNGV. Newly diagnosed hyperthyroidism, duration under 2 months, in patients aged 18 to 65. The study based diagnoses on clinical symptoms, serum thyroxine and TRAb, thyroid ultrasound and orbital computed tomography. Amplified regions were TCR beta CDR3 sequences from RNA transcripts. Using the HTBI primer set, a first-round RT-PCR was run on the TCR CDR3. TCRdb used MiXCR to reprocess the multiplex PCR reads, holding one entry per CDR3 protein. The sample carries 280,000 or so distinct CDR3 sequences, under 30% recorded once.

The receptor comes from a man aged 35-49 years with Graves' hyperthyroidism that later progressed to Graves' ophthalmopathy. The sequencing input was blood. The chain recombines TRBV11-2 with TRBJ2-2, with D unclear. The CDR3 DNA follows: TGTGCCAGCAACTTAGTAGGTGTCCCGGGGGAGCTGTTTTTT. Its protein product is CASNLVGVPGELFF.